The 12 T cell receptor beta chains below come from one sample, sequenced in a study of T cell repertoires in cytomegalovirus infection. No antigen has been identified for these receptors. TCRdb itself ran the reads through MiXCR, one entry per CDR3 protein. The sample has hundreds of thousands of distinct CDR3 sequences; approximately 31% are singletons. The sample was cultured CD8+ T cells from PBMCs, taken from culture after CMV antigen stimulation. Every receptor here comes from a human donor in good health (CMV status not recorded). Some clones in this sample may be carry-over from other donors' samples.

This clonotype was recorded many times. V usage is TRBV7-6 and J usage is TRBJ2-2, with 8 positions matching TRBD2. V lost 1 base to trimming and J lost 4 bases; unmatched junction nucleotides: 2. CDR3 length: 15 amino acids. Germline V gene sequence: CDR1 SGHVS, CDR2 FNYEAQ. The CDR3 here is CASSLGAGATGELFF. The CDR3 DNA reads TGTGCCAGCAGCTTAGGAGCGGGGGCCACCGGGGAGCTGTTTTTT. Full variable domain (outside the CDR3, taken from reference TRBV7-6 and TRBJ2-2): GAGVSQSPRYKVTKRGQDVALRCDPISGHVSLYWYRQALGQGPEFLTYFNYEAQQDKSGLPNDRFSAERPEGSISTLTIQRTEQRDSAMYRCASSLGAGATGELFFGEGSRLTVL.

Only a few counts were recorded for this clonotype. The rearrangement joins TRBV7-8 to TRBJ2-1; D gene ambiguous. V shed 3 bases and J shed 9 bases, with 21 bases lying between them. CDR3 length: 16 residues. Germline V gene sequence: CDR1 SGHVS, CDR2 FQNEAQ. The CDR3 region is CASSFPLVYTDREQFF. For the CDR3, the DNA is TGTGCCAGCAGCTTCCCCCTAGTTTACACCGATCGTGAGCAGTTCTTC.

V usage is TRBV28 and J usage is TRBJ1-6; 7 nucleotides line up with TRBD1. Trimming took 8 bases from V and 7 from J; bases not matched to a gene: 11. This CDR3 is built from 15 residues. Germline CDR1 is MDHEN and CDR2 is SYDVKM. The CDR3 spells CASDTPGQSNSPLHF. CDR3 bases: TGTGCCAGCGACACCCCGGGACAGTCAAATTCACCCCTCCACTTT. Looking up the rest from reference TRBV28 and TRBJ1-6 gives the full variable domain: DVKVTQSSRYLVKRTGEKVFLECVQDMDHENMFWYRQDPGLGLRLIYFSYDVKMKEKGDIPEGYSVSREKKERFSLILESASTNQTSMYLCASDTPGQSNSPLHFGNGTRLTVT.

This clonotype was detected a few times. The chain employs TRBV7-9 and TRBJ2-3; 12 bases are a match to TRBD2. With 5 bases clipped from V and 2 bases from J, the junction kept 17 bases outside the gene matches. The germline V gene encodes CDR1 SEHNR and CDR2 FQNEAQ (reference sequence). The CDR3 is 20 residues long. CDR3: CASSLPLLAGGPFVTDTQYF. DNA of the CDR3: TGTGCCAGCAGCCTCCCCTTACTAGCGGGGGGACCATTCGTCACAGATACGCAGTATTTT.

The chain combines TRBV4-2 with TRBJ1-2, with D maybe TRBD1 (5 bases). This CDR3 has 15 residues. Germline values: CDR1 LGHNA, CDR2 YNFKEQ. The V gene lost 5 bases and the J gene lost 2 bases, with 15 bases spanning the gap. In nucleotides, the CDR3 is TGTGCCAGCAGCTCAGGGTCGGGCAGCAACTATGGCTACACCTTC. It translates to CASSSGSGSNYGYTF.

The table lists this clonotype with a few counts. DNA for the CDR3: TGTGCCAGCAGTGTCCTACAGGGTAGGGTCTACAATGAGCAGTTCTTC. Translated: CASSVLQGRVYNEQFF. This chain connects TRBV28 to TRBJ2-1; possibly TRBD1 for D (6 bases). The germline V gene encodes CDR1 MDHEN and CDR2 SYDVKM. Trimming pared 5 bases from V and 3 bases from J, leaving 17 bases between. CDR3 size: 16 residues.

The V gene is TRBV19, the J gene TRBJ1-5; D uncertain. The length of the CDR3 is 17 residues. CDR1 LNHDA and CDR2 SQIVND come from the germline V gene (reference sequence). Trimming left V 2 bases short and J 4 bases short, with 18 bases between. The CDR3 is CASSIPSTRPLNQPQHF. CDR3 sequence (DNA): TGTGCCAGTAGTATACCCTCGACTCGACCATTAAATCAGCCCCAGCATTTT.

DNA of the CDR3: TGCGCCAGCAGCCCATTGCCGGGACAGGGGCCGGAAGCTTTCTTT. As protein: CASSPLPGQGPEAFF. This chain uses TRBV4-1 with TRBJ1-1, with 10 bases matching TRBD1. After removal of 4 bases from V and 8 bases from J, the junction contained 10 bases not matched to a gene. Germline CDR1 is MGHRA and CDR2 is YSYEKL. CDR3 length: 15 residues.

The rearrangement joins TRBV4-2 to TRBJ2-2; D is unresolved. The CDR3 contains 14 residues. The V and J ends lost 1 base and 5 bases respectively, with 8 bases between them. Germline CDR1 is LGHNA and CDR2 is YNFKEQ. CDR3 DNA: TGTGCCAGCAGCCAAGCATCAGCAACCGGGGAGCTGTTTTTT. Its protein is CASSQASATGELFF.

This chain joins TRBV7-9 and TRBJ1-4; unclear D gene. The germline gives CDR1 SEHNR, CDR2 FQNEAQ (reference sequence). V lost 5 bases and J 0 bases, leaving 10 bases between the germline ends. This CDR3 has 15 residues. CDR3: CASSGFPATNEKLFF. CDR3 coding DNA: TGTGCCAGCAGCGGCTTTCCTGCAACTAATGAAAAACTGTTTTTT. Drawing the rest from reference TRBV7-9 and TRBJ1-4, the complete variable domain is DTGVSQNPRHKITKRGQNVTFRCDPISEHNRLYWYRQTLGQGPEFLTYFQNEAQLEKSRLLSDRFSAERPKGSFSTLEIQRTEQGDSAMYLCASSGFPATNEKLFFGSGTQLSVL.

This chain joins TRBV27 and TRBJ1-2; no definite D call. The V and J ends lost 0 bases and 4 bases respectively, with 6 bases between them. Germline V gene lookup returns CDR1 MNHEY and CDR2 SMNVEV (reference sequence). This CDR3 comprises 13 residues. The CDR3 nucleotides are TGTGCCAGCAGTTTATCGATAGGCTATGGCTACACCTTC. Protein: CASSLSIGYGYTF.

The chain is built from TRBV7-4 and TRBJ1-1; perhaps TRBD1 as D (5 bases). Per the germline V gene, CDR1 is SGHVT and CDR2 is SQSDAQ. The V and J ends lost 2 bases and 9 bases respectively, with 10 bases between them. The CDR3 has 12 amino acids. As DNA, the CDR3 is TGTGCCAGCAGCTTATCGCAGGGCCAAGCTTTCTTT. Translating it yields CASSLSQGQAFF.